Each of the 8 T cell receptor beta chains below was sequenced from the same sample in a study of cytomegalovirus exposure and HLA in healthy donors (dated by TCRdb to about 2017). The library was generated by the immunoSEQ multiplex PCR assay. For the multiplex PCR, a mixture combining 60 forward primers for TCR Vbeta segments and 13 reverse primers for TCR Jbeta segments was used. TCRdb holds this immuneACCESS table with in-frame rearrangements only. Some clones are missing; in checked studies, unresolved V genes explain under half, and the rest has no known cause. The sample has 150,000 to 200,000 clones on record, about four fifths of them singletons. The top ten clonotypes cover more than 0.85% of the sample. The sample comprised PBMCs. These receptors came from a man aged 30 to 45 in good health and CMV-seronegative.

DNA of the CDR3: TGTGCCATCGGACCCGGGACAGGGGGCGACGAGCAGTACTTC. It yields the protein CAIGPGTGGDEQYF. The rearrangement uses TRBV10-3 and TRBJ2-5, with 12 bases aligning to TRBD1. Judging by the DNA end, TRBJ2-7 fits better; the J call may be wrong. Germline-derived CDR1 and CDR2 are ENHRY and SYGVKD. The CDR3 runs 14 residues.

The chain's CDR3 is CASSITPGSATDTQYF. CDR3 bases: TGTGCCAGTAGTATAACCCCGGGAAGTGCAACAGATACGCAGTATTTT. This chain uses TRBV19 with TRBJ2-3; D might be TRBD2 (5 bases). There are 16 residues in the CDR3. With 2 bases removed from V and 3 bases from J, the gap between germline ends came to 15 bases. In germline, CDR1 is LNHDA, CDR2 SQIVND (reference sequence).

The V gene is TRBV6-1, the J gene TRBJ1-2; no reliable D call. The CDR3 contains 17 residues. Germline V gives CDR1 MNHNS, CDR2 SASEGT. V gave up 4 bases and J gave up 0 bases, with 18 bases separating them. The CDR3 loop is CASSGTTILSTNYGYTF. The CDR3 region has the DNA TGTGCCAGCAGTGGAACAACAATCCTGTCGACTAACTATGGCTACACCTTC.

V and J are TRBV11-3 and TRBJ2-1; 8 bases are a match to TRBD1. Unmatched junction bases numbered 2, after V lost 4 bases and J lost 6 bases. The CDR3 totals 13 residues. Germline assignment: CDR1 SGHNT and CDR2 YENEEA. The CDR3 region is CASSSTGVNEQFF. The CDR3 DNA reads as TGTGCCAGCAGCTCGACAGGGGTCAATGAGCAGTTCTTC. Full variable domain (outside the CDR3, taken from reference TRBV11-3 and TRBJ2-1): EAGVVQSPRYKIIEKKQPVAFWCNPISGHNTLYWYLQNLGQGPELLIRYENEEAVDDSQLPKDRFSAERLKGVDSTLKIQPAELGDSAVYLCASSSTGVNEQFFGPGTRLTVL.

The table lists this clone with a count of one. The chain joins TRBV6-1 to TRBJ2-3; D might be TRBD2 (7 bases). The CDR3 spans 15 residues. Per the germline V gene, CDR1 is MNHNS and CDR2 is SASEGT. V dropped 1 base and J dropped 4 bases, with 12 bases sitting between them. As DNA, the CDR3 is TGTGCCAGCAGTGAAGTTCGGGGGGCGGCAGATACGCAGTATTTT. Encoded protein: CASSEVRGAADTQYF.

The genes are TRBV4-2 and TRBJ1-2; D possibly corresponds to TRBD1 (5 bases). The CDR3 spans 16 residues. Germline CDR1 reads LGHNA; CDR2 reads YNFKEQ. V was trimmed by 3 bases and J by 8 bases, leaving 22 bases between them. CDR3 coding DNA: TGTGCCAGCAGCCATCGAAGCGGGGGACCTCAGGAGGGCTACACCTTC. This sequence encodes CASSHRSGGPQEGYTF.

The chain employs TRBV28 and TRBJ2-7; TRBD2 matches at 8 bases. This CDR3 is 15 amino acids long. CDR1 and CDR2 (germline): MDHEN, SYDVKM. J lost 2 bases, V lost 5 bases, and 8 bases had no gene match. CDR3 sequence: CASSRGTGGTYEQYF. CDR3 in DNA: TGTGCCAGCAGTCGGGGTACGGGAGGGACCTACGAGCAGTACTTC.

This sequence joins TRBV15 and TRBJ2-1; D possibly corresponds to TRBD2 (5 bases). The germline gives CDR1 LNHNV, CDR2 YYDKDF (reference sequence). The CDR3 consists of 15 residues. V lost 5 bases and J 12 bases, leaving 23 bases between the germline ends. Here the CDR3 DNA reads TGTGCCACCAGCCCTGGAGGCGACCCCGATCAATCGCAGTTCTTC. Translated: CATSPGGDPDQSQFF.